The clone carrying this T cell receptor beta chain has just a few counts. The antigen remains undetermined. One entry per CDR3 protein results from TCRdb running MiXCR on the reads. The repertoire includes roughly 180,000 distinct CDR3 sequences, about a sixth of them detected once, and approximately 25% sits in the top ten. The data were taken from a study of T cell repertoires in cytomegalovirus infection. At the level of the study: Indications of both CMV infection and matching HLA type were provided by public TCR beta signatures.

Study-wide points: It was HLA-C-restricted CMV-specific TCR beta clonotypes that dominated the response ex vivo.

V dropped 4 bases and J dropped 8; count of bases not matched to a gene: 5. This CDR3 spans 15 amino acids. Germline V lookup: CDR1 ENHRY, CDR2 SYGVKD. This clonotype was obtained from a human donor in good health (CMV status not recorded). Some clones in this sample may be carry-over from other donors' samples. The sample consisted of CD8+ T cells from PBMCs. The rearrangement links TRBV10-3 to TRBJ2-1; 13 nucleotides line up with TRBD2. CDR3 amino acids: CAISVTSGGPYEQFF. The CDR3, as DNA: TGTGCCATCAGTGTGACTAGCGGGGGGCCTTATGAGCAGTTCTTC.